This T cell receptor beta chain originates from a study of T cells after yellow fever vaccination. Study details: Where fractions had low cell numbers, libraries were prepared from them with the SMART-Seq v4 Ultra Low Input RNA kit. Findings and limits, study-wide: FACS-sorted repertoires could harbor abundant contaminating bulk-population clonotypes. Post-booster repertoires contained most primary-vaccination clones again (approximately 97% CD4, approximately 88% CD8). Relatively few clonotypes were ones that appeared in both CD4 and CD8 compartments.

TCRdb passed the 5' RACE reads through MiXCR, listing each CDR3 protein once. The profile covers roughly 120,000 distinct CDR3 sequences, with roughly 8.9% appearing a single time and roughly 23% taken by the ten largest. This clonotype was picked up many times. Its target is not known. The clonotype originates from a man aged 25-45 years who received the YFV17D yellow fever vaccine. Here the sequenced sample was CD8+ T cells sorted from PBMCs, taken 45 days after the yellow fever booster vaccination.

The CDR3, as DNA: TGTGCCAGCGGGACACCGGGACAGGGAAGCGGTACGCAGTATTTT. It codes for CASGTPGQGSGTQYF. This chain links TRBV25-1 with TRBJ2-3; TRBD1 matches 9 bases. Germline CDR1 and CDR2: MGHDK and SYGVNS. This CDR3 region has 15 residues. V lost 8 bases to trimming and J lost 8 bases; unmatched junction nucleotides: 14. The whole variable domain, remainder taken from reference TRBV25-1 and TRBJ2-3, is EADIYQTPRYLVIGTGKKITLECSQTMGHDKMYWYQQDPGMELHLIHYSYGVNSTEKGDLSSESTVSRIRTEHFPLTLESARPSHTSQYLCASGTPGQGSGTQYFGPGTRLTVL.